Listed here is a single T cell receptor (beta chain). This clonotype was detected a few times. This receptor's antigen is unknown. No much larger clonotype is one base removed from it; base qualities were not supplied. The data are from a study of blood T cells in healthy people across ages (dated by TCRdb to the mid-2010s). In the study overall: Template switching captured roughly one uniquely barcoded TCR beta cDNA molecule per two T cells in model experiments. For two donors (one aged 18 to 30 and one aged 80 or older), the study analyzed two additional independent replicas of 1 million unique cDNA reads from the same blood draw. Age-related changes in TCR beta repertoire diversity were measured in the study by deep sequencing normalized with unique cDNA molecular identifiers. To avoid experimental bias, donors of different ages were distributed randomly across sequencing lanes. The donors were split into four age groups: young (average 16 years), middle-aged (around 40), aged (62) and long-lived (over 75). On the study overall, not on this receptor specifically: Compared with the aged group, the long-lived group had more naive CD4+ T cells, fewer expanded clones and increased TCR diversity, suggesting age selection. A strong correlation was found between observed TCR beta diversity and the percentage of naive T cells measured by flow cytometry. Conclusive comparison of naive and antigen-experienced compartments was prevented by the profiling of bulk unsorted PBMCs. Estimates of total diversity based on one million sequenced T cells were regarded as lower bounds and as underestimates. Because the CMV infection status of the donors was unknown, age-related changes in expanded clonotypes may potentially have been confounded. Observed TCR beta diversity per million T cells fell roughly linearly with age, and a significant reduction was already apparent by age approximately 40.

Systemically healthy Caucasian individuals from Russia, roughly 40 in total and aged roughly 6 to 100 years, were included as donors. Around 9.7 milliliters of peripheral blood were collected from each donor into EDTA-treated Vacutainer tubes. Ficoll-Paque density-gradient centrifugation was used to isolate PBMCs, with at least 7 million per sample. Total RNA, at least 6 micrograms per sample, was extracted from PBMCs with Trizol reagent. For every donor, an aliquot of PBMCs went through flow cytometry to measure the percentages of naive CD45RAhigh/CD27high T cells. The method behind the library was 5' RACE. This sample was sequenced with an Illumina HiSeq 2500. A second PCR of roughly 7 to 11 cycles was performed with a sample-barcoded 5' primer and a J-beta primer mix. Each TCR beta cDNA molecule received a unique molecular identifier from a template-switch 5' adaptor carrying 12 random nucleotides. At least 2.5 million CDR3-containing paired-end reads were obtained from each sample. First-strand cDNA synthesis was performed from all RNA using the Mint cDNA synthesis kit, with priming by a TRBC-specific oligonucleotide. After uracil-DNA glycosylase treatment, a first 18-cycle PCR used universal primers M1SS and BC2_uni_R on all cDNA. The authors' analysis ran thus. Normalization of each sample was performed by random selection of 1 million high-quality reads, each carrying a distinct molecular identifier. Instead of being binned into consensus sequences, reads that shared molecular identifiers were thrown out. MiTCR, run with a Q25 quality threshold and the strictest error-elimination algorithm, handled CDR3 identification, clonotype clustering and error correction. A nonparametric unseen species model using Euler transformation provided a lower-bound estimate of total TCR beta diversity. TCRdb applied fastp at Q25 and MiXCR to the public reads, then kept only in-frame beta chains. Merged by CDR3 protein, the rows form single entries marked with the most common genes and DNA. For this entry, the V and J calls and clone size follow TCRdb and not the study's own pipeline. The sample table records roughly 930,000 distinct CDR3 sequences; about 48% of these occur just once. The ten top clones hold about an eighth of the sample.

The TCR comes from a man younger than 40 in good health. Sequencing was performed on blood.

The nucleotides read TGTGCCAGCAGCTCCGACAGGAACAGCAATCAGCCCCAGCATTTT. This yields the protein CASSSDRNSNQPQHF. The V and J genes are TRBV28 and TRBJ1-5; the D gene is perhaps TRBD1, on 6 matching bases. From a lookup of the germline V gene, CDR1 and CDR2 are MDHEN and SYDVKM. Trimming at the junction amounts to 6 bases on V and 1 base on J, and the germline ends lie 13 bases apart. The CDR3 runs 15 amino acids, cysteine and phenylalanine included. Of the read, only the CDR3 DNA is kept; its 45 bases are in frame from base 1.